This T cell receptor (beta chain) was captured by sequencing in a study of shared clonotypes between healthy human individuals. General observations from the study: Clonotypes that were shared across a few donors made up around 5% of naive CD4 clonotypes.

On this clone itself: Its antigen is not known. This CDR3 is also generated by other DNA sequences in the sample.

A 200 ng quantity of DNA, around 30,000 T cell genomes, went into the sorted-subset replicate PCRs. TCRdb keeps only in-frame clones here, not all; method: immunoSEQ multiplex PCR. The repertoire holds about 1 million clones, approximately 68% seen once, with roughly 1.5% in the top ten. Germline values: CDR1 MNHNS, CDR2 SASEGT. The length of the CDR3 is 14 residues. With 6 bases removed from V and 2 bases from J, the gap between germline ends came to 11 bases. The authors divided CD4+ cells into CD45RA+ naive and CD45RA-negative memory subsets. The rearrangement uses TRBV6-1 and TRBJ1-5, with TRBD1 as a possible D gene (6 bases). The origin of this receptor is a young man in good health. The sequencing input was memory CD4+ T cells sorted from blood. The subset: CD45RA-negative fraction. CDR3 coding DNA: TGTGCCAGCAGAGAACAGGGTCGCAATCAGCCCCAGCATTTT. Protein product: CASREQGRNQPQHF.